These T cell receptor beta chains were read from a single sample in a study of OX40 agonist ivuxolimab in advanced cancers. Repertoires were generated with immunoSEQ multiplex PCR, while TCRdb's copy carries only in-frame clones and drops some. The profile shows 90,000 to 150,000 clones, 80% to 90% of them singletons. This sample comprised CD4+ or CD8+ T cells sorted from blood, obtained in a trial of the OX40 agonist ivuxolimab. All receptors derive from an adult with an advanced solid tumor such as melanoma, head and neck, liver or kidney cancer. CDR3s include the opening cysteine and the closing phenylalanine or tryptophan. A D gene is named only where the DNA matches it firmly. The size of a clone is reported for some rows only, either as once, few or many, or as a class for expanded clones.

v_call	clone_size	d_call	j_call	cdr3_aa	cdr3_nt
TRBV19	-	-	TRBJ1-2	CASSIQGEGYTF	TGTGCCAGTAGTATACAGGGAGAAGGCTACACCTTC
TRBV7-9	-	-	TRBJ1-2	CASSLVPGGPSPNYGYTF	TGTGCCAGCAGCTTAGTCCCGGGTGGGCCGTCTCCTAACTATGGCTACACCTTC
TRBV7-2	-	-	TRBJ2-7	CASSLLRGTTSYEQYF	TGTGCCAGCAGCTTACTAAGGGGGACGACCTCCTACGAGCAGTACTTC
TRBV5-5	-	TRBD2	TRBJ2-5	CASSLGTSGGIQETQYF	TGTGCCAGCAGCCTCGGGACTAGCGGGGGCATCCAAGAGACCCAGTACTTC
TRBV7-2	-	-	TRBJ2-7	CASSLVGYEQYF	TGTGCCAGCAGCTTAGTGGGCTACGAGCAGTACTTC
TRBV4-1	-	-	TRBJ1-1	CASSPYNFGGMNTEAFF	TGCGCCAGCAGCCCCTACAATTTTGGAGGAATGAACACTGAAGCTTTCTTT
TRBV2	few	TRBD1	TRBJ2-5	CASRGDRGSQETQYF	TGTGCCAGCAGAGGGGACAGGGGTTCCCAAGAGACCCAGTACTTC
TRBV6-5	-	-	TRBJ1-1	CASSSFNTEAFF	TGTGCCAGCAGTTCCTTTAACACTGAAGCTTTCTTT
TRBV7-9	-	TRBD1	TRBJ2-7	CASSPRSQGAQGGEQYF	TGTGCCAGCAGCCCTAGGTCACAGGGGGCGCAAGGAGGAGAGCAGTACTTC
TRBV6-5	-	TRBD1	TRBJ1-5	CASSYSGQGGQPQHF	TGTGCCAGCAGTTACTCCGGACAGGGGGGTCAGCCCCAGCATTTT
TRBV7-2	-	-	TRBJ2-1	CASSLEIGAHNEQFF	TGTGCCAGCAGCTTAGAGATCGGGGCCCACAATGAGCAGTTCTTC
TRBV2	-	TRBD2	TRBJ2-1	CASLRSGLGVNEQFF	TGTGCCAGCTTACGGTCGGGACTAGGGGTCAATGAGCAGTTCTTC
TRBV2	-	TRBD1	TRBJ2-5	CASRGTGSETQYF	TGTGCCAGCAGGGGGACAGGGTCGGAGACCCAGTACTTC
TRBV7-9	few	-	TRBJ1-5	CASAGAGYPNQPQHF	TGTGCCAGCGCCGGGGCAGGGTACCCCAATCAGCCCCAGCATTTT
TRBV11-2	once	-	TRBJ2-7	CASSLDRPPLYEQYF	TGTGCCAGCAGCTTAGACCGCCCGCCTCTCTACGAGCAGTACTTC
TRBV5-8	-	-	TRBJ2-2	CASSLVGANTGELFF	TGTGCCAGCAGCTTGGTGGGGGCGAACACCGGGGAGCTGTTTTTT
TRBV5-1	-	-	TRBJ2-7	CASSSEGQYEQYF	TGCGCCAGCAGTTCGGAGGGGCAATACGAGCAGTACTTC
TRBV6-5	-	TRBD1	TRBJ1-6	CASSYKGGQGLSPLHF	TGTGCCAGCAGTTACAAGGGGGGACAGGGACTCTCACCCCTCCACTTT
TRBV7-2	-	-	TRBJ2-7	CASSLIGRNRHSYEQYF	TGTGCCAGCAGCTTAATAGGGAGGAACCGACATTCCTACGAGCAGTACTTC
TRBV5-1	-	TRBD1	TRBJ1-1	CASSLAGTAINTEAFF	TGCGCCAGCAGCTTGGCCGGGACAGCAATCAACACTGAAGCTTTCTTT
TRBV5-1	-	-	TRBJ1-6	CASSLGSRDLYNSPLHF	TGCGCCAGCAGCTTGGGCTCCAGGGACCTCTATAATTCACCCCTCCACTTT
TRBV7-9	-	-	TRBJ2-3	CASSHYTTDTQYF	TGTGCCAGCAGCCATTATACCACAGATACGCAGTATTTT
TRBV5-1	-	-	TRBJ2-2	CATKRAGLNTGELFF	TGCGCCACGAAAAGGGCAGGGCTAAACACCGGGGAGCTGTTTTTT
TRBV6-5	-	-	TRBJ2-7	CASSSLGRGYEQYF	TGTGCCAGCAGCTCACTAGGAAGGGGCTACGAGCAGTACTTC
TRBV5-1	-	-	TRBJ1-4	CASSLGAATNEKLFF	TGCGCCAGCAGCTTGGGGGCGGCAACTAATGAAAAACTGTTTTTT
TRBV5-1	-	-	TRBJ2-5	CASSRRTALQETQYF	TGCGCCAGCAGCCGTCGGACAGCCTTACAAGAGACCCAGTACTTC